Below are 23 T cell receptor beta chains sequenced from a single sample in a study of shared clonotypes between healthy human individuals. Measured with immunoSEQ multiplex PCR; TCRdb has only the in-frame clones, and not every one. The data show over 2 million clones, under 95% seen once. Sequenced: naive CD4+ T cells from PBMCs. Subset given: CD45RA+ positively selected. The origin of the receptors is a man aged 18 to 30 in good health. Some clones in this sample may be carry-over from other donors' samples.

In DNA form, the CDR3 reads TGTGCCAGCAGTTACAACACAGATACGCAGTATTTT. As protein: CASSYNTDTQYF. V is TRBV6-6 and J is TRBJ2-3, with D unclear. CDR1 and CDR2 (germline): MNHNY, SVGAGI (reference sequence). The CDR3 has 12 residues. Trimming pared 2 bases from V and 2 bases from J, leaving 2 bases between.

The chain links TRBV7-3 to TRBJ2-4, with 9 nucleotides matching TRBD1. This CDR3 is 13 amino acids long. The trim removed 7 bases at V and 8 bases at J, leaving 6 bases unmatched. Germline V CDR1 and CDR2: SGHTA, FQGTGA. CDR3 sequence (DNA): TGTGCCAGCAACTCAAGACAGGGGGACATTCAGTACTTC. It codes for CASNSRQGDIQYF.

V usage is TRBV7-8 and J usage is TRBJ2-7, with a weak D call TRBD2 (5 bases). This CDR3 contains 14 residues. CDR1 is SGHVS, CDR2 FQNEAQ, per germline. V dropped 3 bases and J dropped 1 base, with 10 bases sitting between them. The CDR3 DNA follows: TGTGCCAGCAGCTTTTCCGGAGGATCCTACGAGCAGTACTTC. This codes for CASSFSGGSYEQYF.

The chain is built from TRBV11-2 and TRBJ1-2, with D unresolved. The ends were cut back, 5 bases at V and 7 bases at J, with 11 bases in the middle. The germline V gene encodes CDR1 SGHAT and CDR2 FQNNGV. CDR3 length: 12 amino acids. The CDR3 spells CASSPERVGYTF. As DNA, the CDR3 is TGTGCCAGCAGCCCCGAGAGAGTTGGCTACACCTTC.

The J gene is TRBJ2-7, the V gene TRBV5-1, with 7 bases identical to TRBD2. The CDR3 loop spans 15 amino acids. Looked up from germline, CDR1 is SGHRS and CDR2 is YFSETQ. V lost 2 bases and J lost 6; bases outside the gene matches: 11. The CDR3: CASSFLAGAQGEQYF. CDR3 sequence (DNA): TGCGCCAGCAGCTTCCTCGCGGGAGCCCAAGGCGAGCAGTACTTC.

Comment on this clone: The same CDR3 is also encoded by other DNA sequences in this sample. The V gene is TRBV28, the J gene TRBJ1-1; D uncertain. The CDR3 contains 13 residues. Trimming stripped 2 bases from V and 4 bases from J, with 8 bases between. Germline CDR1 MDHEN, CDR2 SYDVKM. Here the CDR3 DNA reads TGTGCCAGCAGTTTAAGAGGATTCACTGAAGCTTTCTTT. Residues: CASSLRGFTEAFF.

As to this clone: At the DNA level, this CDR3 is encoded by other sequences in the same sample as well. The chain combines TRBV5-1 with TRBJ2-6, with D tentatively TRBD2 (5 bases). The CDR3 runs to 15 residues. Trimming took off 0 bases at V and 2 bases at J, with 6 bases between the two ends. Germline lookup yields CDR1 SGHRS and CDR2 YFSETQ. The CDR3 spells CASSLGGAGANVLTF. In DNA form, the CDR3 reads TGCGCCAGCAGCTTGGGGGGAGCTGGGGCCAACGTCCTGACTTTC. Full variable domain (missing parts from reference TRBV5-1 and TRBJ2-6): KAGVTQTPRYLIKTRGQQVTLSCSPISGHRSVSWYQQTPGQGLQFLFEYFSETQRNKGNFPGRFSGRQFSNSRSEMNVSTLELGDSALYLCASSLGGAGANVLTFGAGSRLTVL.

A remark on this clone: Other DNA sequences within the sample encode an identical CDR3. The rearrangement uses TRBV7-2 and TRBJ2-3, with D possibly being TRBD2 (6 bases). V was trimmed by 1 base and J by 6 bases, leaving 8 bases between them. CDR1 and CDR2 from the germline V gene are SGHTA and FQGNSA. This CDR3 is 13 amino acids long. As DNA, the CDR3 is TGTGCCAGCAGCTTAGGGAGGGCGGATACGCAGTATTTT. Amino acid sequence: CASSLGRADTQYF. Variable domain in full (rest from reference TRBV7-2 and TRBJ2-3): GAGVSQSPSNKVTEKGKDVELRCDPISGHTALYWYRQSLGQGLEFLIYFQGNSAPDKSGLPSDRFSAERTGGSVSTLTIQRTQQEDSAVYLCASSLGRADTQYFGPGTRLTVL.

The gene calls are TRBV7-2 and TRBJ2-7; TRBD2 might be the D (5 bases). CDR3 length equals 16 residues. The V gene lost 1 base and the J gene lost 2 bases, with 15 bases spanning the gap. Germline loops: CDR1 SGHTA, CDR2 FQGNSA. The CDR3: CASSLVASMGTYEQYF. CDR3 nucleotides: TGTGCCAGCAGCTTAGTGGCTAGCATGGGGACCTACGAGCAGTACTTC.

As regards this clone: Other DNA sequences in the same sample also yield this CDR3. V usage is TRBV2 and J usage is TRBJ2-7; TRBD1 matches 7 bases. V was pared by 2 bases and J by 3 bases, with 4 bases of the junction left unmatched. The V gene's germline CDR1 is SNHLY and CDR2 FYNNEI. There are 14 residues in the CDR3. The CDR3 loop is CASSEQGVGYEQYF. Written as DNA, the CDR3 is TGTGCCAGCAGTGAACAGGGGGTAGGCTACGAGCAGTACTTC.

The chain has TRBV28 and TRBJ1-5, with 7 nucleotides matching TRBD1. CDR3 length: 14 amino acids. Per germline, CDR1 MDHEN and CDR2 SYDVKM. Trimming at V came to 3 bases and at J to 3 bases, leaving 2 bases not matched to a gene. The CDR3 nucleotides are TGTGCCAGCAGTTTGGAGGGGGCCAATCAGCCCCAGCATTTT. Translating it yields CASSLEGANQPQHF.

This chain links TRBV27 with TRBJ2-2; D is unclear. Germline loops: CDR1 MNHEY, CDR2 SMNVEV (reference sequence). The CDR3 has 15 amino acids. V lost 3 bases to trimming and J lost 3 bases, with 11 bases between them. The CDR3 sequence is CASSLDPPDTGELFF. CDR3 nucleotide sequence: TGTGCCAGCAGTTTGGATCCCCCAGACACCGGGGAGCTGTTTTTT.

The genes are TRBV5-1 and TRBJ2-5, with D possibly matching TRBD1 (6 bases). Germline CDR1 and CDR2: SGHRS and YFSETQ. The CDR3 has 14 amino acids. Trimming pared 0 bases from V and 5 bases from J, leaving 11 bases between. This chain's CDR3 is CASSLGTVLETQYF. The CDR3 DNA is TGCGCCAGCAGCTTGGGGACAGTCCTGGAGACCCAGTACTTC.

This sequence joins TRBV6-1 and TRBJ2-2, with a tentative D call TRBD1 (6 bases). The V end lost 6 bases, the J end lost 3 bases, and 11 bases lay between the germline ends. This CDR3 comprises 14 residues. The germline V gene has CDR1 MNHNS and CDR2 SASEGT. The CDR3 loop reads CASSGTYYTGELFF. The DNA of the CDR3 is TGTGCCAGCAGCGGGACATATTACACCGGGGAGCTGTTTTTT.

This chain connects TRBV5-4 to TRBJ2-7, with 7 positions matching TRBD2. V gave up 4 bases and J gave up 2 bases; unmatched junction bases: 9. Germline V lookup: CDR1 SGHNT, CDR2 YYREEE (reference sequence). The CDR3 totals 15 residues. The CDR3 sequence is CASSPMGGRTYEQYF. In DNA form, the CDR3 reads TGTGCCAGCAGCCCGATGGGGGGGAGGACCTACGAGCAGTACTTC.

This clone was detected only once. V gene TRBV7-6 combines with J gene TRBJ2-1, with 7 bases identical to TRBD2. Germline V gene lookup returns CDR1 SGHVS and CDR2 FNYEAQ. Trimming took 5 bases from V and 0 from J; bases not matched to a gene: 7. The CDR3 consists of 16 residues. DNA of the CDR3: TGTGCCAGCAGCCCCACGGGGGGAAGCTCCTACAATGAGCAGTTCTTC. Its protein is CASSPTGGSSYNEQFF.

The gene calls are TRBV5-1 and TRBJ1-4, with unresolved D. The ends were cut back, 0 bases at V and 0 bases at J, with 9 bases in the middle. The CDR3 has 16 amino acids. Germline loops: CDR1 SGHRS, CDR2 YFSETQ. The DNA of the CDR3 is TGCGCCAGCAGCTTGGATCTAGTTGCAACTAATGAAAAACTGTTTTTT. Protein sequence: CASSLDLVATNEKLFF. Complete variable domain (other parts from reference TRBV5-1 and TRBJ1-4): KAGVTQTPRYLIKTRGQQVTLSCSPISGHRSVSWYQQTPGQGLQFLFEYFSETQRNKGNFPGRFSGRQFSNSRSEMNVSTLELGDSALYLCASSLDLVATNEKLFFGSGTQLSVL.

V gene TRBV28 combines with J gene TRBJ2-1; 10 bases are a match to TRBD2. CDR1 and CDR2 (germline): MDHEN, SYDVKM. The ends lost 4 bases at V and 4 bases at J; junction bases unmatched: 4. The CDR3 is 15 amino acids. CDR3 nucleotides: TGTGCCAGCAGTTCTAGCGGGAGTCGATACAATGAGCAGTTCTTC. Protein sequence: CASSSSGSRYNEQFF.

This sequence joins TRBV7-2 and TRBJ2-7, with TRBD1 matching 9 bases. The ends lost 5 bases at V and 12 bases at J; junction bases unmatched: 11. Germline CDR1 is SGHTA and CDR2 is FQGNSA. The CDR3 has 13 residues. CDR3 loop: CASSRAWGQGPYF. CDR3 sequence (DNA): TGTGCCAGCAGCCGCGCTTGGGGACAGGGTCCGTACTTC.

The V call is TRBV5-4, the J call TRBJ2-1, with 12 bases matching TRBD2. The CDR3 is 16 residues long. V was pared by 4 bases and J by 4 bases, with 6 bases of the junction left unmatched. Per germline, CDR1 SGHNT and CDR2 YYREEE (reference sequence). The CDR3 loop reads CASSPQTSGRYNEQFF. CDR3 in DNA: TGTGCCAGCAGCCCCCAGACTAGCGGGAGATACAATGAGCAGTTCTTC.

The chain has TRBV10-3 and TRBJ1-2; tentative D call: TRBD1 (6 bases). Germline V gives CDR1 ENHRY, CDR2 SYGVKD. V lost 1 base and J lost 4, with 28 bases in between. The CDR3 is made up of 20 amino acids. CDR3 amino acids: CAISEYQEIKPGHSSYGYTF. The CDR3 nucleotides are TGTGCCATCAGTGAGTACCAAGAAATTAAACCGGGACACTCATCCTATGGCTACACCTTC.

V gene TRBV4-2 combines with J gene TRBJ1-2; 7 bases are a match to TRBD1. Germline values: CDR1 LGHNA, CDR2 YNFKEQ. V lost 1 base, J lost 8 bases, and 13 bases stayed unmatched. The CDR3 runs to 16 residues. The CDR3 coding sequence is TGTGCCAGCAGCCAAGTATCAGGACAGGTCGGAGGAGGCTACACCTTC. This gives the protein CASSQVSGQVGGGYTF.

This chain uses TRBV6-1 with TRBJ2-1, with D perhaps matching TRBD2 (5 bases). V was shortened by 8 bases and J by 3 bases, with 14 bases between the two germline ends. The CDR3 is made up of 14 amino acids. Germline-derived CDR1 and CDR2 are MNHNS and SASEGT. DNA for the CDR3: TGTGCCAGCGGGAGATTACTGGGCTACAATGAGCAGTTCTTC. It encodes CASGRLLGYNEQFF.